This TCR beta chain was retrieved from a study of vaccination effects on CD4 cells after COVID-19. Study as a whole: At 16 days and one week before vaccination, a couple of convalescent patients gave samples. General study points: New vaccine-induced clones made up most post-vaccine spike-reactive clones in convalescents.

V lost 0 bases to trimming and J lost 4 bases, with 11 bases between them. CDR1 SGHRS and CDR2 YFSETQ come from the germline V gene. This CDR3 has 15 amino acids. The repertoire was sequenced with immunoSEQ multiplex PCR; TCRdb's copy has only in-frame clones and lacks some. The sample has tens of thousands of clones, just under 75% seen once. Prior to sequencing, the ViraFEST assay stimulated PBMC with viral peptide pools, which expanded the antigen-specific CD4+ T cells. Researchers isolated CD4+ T cells once roughly nine days of culture had elapsed. This person caught SARS-CoV-2 sometime from March to December 2020, and PCR testing confirmed the infection. Each well held 1.5 million to 2 million PBMC cultured with around 9.2 ug/ml peptides and 9.5 to 10 IU/ml IL-2. Comment on this clone: The target antigen is unknown.

This TCR derives from a human donor who had a prior SARS-CoV-2 infection. The sample consisted of CD4+ T cells from PBMCs cultured with a peptide pool, taken before COVID-19 vaccination. The genes are TRBV5-1 and TRBJ1-5, with D uncertain. This CDR3 is CASSLEGGPNQPQHF. The CDR3 bases are TGCGCCAGCAGCTTGGAGGGCGGACCTAATCAGCCCCAGCATTTT.